This T cell receptor (beta chain) was sequenced for a study of tumor-infiltrating lymphocytes in primary liver carcinoma (dated by TCRdb to the late 2010s). About the full investigation: The five patients, three men and two women aged 30 to 69 years, had hepatocellular carcinoma (four) or combined HCC and intrahepatic cholangiocarcinoma (one). Each sample produced about 3.5 to 7.13 million productive TCRbeta reads, and read depth showed no significant difference between tissue types. The tumors of the five patients were staged as T1-T3 N0M0, with maximum diameters ranging from roughly 4 to 11 cm. Repertoires from technical replicates were highly reproducible, with mean shared-clone rates roughly 0.87 and correlation coefficients above 0.95. Across five regions of each liver tumor, along with adjacent normal tissue and blood, the study brought together TCRbeta repertoire sequencing, expression microarrays and whole-exome sequencing. A total of approximately 35 specimens from 5 patients, comprising some 25 tumor regions, 5 adjacent noncancerous liver tissues and 5 peripheral blood samples, were covered by TCRbeta repertoire sequencing.

Without any cell sorting, total RNA and DNA were extracted together from roughly 20-30 mg of bulk tissue using the AllPrep DNA/RNA mini kit. A handful of patients with histopathologically diagnosed primary liver carcinoma underwent surgical resection in China between November 2015 and March 2016. At the time of sampling, the patients had chronic HBV infection and had not received any treatment. Pieces of fresh tumor and adjacent tissue were cut in half, with one half kept in RNAlater at -80 degrees C and the other half sent for histology. Overall study outcomes, separate from this receptor: Since the samples were bulk and unsorted, there was no way to compare CD4+ and CD8+ T cell repertoires. Only four or five patients were included in the study, and the authors note that the findings should be validated in a larger study. Only the TCR beta chain was sequenced, which likely underestimates true repertoire diversity because unpaired alpha chains were not captured. The top 250 clones made up a significantly larger repertoire fraction in tumors than in blood (p = 0.039). Pairs of tumor regions showed greater repertoire overlap (mean around 36%) than tumor-adjacent pairs (around 17%) or tumor-blood pairs (roughly 15%), which is consistent with antigen-driven expansion.

The CDR3 has 16 amino acids, counting the end cysteine and phenylalanine. The retained sequence is limited to the CDR3, 48 bases, with the frame set at the first base. CDR1 and CDR2 are read off the germline V gene as MNHEY and SVGAGI. TCRbeta-specific cDNA was reverse-transcribed from 500 ng total RNA using a constant-region primer and ProtoScript II reverse transcriptase. The TCRbeta libraries were prepared through three rounds of nested multiplex PCR following a slightly modified ARM-PCR procedure. Each of the first two PCR rounds ran for about 11 cycles using multiplex TRBV1-TRBV30 forward primers together with a Cbeta reverse primer. Sample barcodes and Illumina adapters were attached in a final 25-cycle PCR using Deep VentR polymerase. Before sequencing, amplicons of 200-500 bp were purified from gel using a QIAquick gel extraction kit. An Illumina HiSeq 2500 was used to sequence the TCRbeta amplicons with 250-bp paired-end reads. From the authors' description of their analysis: To recover full CDR3 sequences, reads were quality-trimmed using Trimmomatic v0.33 and paired reads were then merged using FLASH v1.2.11. MiGEC v1.2.1b assigned V, D and J germline segments to the rearranged TCRbeta sequences. Clonotype statistics and Shannon-Wiener diversity indices were computed with VDJtools v1.0.0. Except for diversity analysis, only the 250 most abundant clonotypes of each sample were used in subsequent analyses to reduce sampling bias. The public reads were run again by TCRdb, first through fastp at Q25 and then through MiXCR, and only productive beta chains were kept. Each CDR3 protein gets just one entry, which takes the most common genes and DNA from the rows behind it. TCRdb, not the authors, supplied the V and J calls. This sample comprises approximately 46,000 distinct CDR3 sequences, more than 70% of them detected only once. The ten largest clones represent 38% of the sample.

In regard to this clonotype: The antigen it binds to is not known. At one end the junction does not follow the germline gene, possibly because of a read error.

The receptor's source is a woman in her twenties or thirties with primary liver carcinoma and hepatitis B virus infection. Recombination connected TRBV6-5 to TRBJ1-6; the D segment cannot be called with confidence. The material sequenced was tumor-adjacent normal liver tissue. CDR3 sequence: CAGNKQSAIYNSPLHF. The DNA is TGTGCCGGCAATAAACAGTCTGCCATATATAATTCACCTCTCCACTTT.